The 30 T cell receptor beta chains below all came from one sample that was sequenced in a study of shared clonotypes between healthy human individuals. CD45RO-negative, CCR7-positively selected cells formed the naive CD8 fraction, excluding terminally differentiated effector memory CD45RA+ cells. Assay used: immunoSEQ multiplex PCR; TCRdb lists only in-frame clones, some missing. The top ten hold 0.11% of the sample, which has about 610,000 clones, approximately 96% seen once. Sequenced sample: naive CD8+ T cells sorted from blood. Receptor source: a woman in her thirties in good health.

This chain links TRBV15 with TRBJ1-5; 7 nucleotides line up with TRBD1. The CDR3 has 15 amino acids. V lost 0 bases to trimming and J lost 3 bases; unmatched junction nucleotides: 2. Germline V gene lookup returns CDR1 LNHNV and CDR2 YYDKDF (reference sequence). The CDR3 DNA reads TGTGCCACCAGCAGAGAGGGACAGATCAATCAGCCCCAGCATTTT. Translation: CATSREGQINQPQHF. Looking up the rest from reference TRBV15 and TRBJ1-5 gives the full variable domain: DAMVIQNPRYQVTQFGKPVTLSCSQTLNHNVMYWYQQKSSQAPKLLFHYYDKDFNNEADTPDNFQSRRPNTSFCFLDIRSPGLGDTAMYLCATSREGQINQPQHFGDGTRLSIL.

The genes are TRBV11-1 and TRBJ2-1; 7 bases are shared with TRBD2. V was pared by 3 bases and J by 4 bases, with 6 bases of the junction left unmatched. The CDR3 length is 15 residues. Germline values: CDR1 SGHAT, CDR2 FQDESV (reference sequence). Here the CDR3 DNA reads TGTGCCAGCAGCTTCGGCGGGAGCGGGTACAATGAGCAGTTCTTC. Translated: CASSFGGSGYNEQFF.

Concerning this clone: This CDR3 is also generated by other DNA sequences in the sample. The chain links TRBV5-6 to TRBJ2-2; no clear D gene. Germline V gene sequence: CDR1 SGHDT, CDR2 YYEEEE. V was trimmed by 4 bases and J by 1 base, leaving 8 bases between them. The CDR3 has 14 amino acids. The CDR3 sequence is CASSLTENTGELFF. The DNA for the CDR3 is TGTGCCAGCAGCCTTACGGAGAACACCGGGGAGCTGTTTTTT.

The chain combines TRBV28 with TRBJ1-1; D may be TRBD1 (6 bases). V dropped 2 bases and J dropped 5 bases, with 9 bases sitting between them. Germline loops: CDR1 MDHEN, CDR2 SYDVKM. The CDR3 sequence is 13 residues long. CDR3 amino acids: CASSLLQGTEAFF. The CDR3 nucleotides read TGTGCCAGCAGTTTACTACAGGGTACTGAAGCTTTCTTT.

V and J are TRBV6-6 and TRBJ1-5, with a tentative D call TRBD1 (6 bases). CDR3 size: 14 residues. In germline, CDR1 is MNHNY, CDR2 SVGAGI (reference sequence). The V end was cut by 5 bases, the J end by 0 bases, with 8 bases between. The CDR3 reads CASSVRGSNQPQHF. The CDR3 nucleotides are TGTGCCAGCAGTGTCAGGGGTAGCAATCAGCCCCAGCATTTT.

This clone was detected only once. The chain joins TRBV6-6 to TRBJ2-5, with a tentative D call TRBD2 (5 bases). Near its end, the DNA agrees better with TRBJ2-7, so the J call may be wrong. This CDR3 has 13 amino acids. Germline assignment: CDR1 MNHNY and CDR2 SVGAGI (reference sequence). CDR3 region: CASSFGLSYEQYF. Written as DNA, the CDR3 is TGTGCCAGCAGTTTCGGACTTTCCTACGAGCAGTACTTC.

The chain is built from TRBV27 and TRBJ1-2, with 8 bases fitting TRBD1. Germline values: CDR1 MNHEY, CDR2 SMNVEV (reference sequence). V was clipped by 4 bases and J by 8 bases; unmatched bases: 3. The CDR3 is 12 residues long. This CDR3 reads CASSSGGWGYTF. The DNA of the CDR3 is TGTGCCAGCAGTTCAGGGGGCTGGGGCTACACCTTC.

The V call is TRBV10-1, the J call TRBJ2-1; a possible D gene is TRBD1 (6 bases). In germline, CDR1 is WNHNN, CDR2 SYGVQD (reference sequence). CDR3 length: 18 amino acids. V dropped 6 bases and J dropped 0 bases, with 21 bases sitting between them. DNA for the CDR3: TGCGCCAGCAGCGACGATTCGAGGGGGATGAGCTCCTACAATGAGCAGTTCTTC. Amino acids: CASSDDSRGMSSYNEQFF.

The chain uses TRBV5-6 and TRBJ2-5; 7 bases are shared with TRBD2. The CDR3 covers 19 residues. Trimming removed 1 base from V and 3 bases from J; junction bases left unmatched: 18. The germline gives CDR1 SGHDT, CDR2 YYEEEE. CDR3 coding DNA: TGTGCCAGCAGCTTGTATCCGGCTAGCGGCGAACCATTTAAAGAGACCCAGTACTTC. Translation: CASSLYPASGEPFKETQYF.

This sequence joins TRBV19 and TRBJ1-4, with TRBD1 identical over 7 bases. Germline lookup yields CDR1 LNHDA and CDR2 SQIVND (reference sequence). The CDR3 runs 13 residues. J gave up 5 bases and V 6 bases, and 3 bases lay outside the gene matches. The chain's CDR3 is CASRGRGNEKLFF. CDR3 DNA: TGTGCCAGTAGGGGCAGGGGGAATGAAAAACTGTTTTTT.

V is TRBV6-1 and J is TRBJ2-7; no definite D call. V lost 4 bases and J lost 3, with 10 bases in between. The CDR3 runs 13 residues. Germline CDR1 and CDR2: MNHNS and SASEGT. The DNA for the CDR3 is TGTGCCAGCAGTGCCCGAGGAGTCTACGAGCAGTACTTC. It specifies CASSARGVYEQYF.

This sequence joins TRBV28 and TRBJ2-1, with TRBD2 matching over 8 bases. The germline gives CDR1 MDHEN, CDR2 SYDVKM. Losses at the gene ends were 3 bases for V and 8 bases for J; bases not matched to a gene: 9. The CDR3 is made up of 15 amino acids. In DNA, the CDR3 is TGTGCCAGCAGTTTGGGGACTAGAAGTCGGGATGAGCAGTTCTTC. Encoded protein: CASSLGTRSRDEQFF.

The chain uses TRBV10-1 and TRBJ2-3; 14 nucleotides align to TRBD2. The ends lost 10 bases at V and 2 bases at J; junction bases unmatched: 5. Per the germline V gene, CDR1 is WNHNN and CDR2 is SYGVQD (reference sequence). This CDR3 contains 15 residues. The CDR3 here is CATWTSGRYTDTQYF. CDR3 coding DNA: TGCGCCACGTGGACTAGCGGGAGGTACACAGATACGCAGTATTTT.

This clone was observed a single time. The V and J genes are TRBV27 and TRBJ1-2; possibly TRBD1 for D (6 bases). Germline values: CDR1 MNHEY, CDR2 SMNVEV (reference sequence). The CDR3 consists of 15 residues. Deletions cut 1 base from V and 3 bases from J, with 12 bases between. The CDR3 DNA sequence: TGTGCCAGCAGTTTATACCCGGGGGCTTACTATGGCTACACCTTC. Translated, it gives CASSLYPGAYYGYTF.

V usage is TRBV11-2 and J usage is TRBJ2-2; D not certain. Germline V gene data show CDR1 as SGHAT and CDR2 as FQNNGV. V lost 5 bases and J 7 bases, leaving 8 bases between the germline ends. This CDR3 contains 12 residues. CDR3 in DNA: TGTGCCAGCAGCCTCCTCGACGGGGAGCTGTTTTTT. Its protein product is CASSLLDGELFF.

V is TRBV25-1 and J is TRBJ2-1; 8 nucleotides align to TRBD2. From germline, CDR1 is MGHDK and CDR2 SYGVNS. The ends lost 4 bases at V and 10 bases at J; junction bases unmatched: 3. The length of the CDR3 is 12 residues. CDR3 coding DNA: TGTGCCAGCAGTGGGACTAGCTGGGAGCAGTTCTTC. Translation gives CASSGTSWEQFF.

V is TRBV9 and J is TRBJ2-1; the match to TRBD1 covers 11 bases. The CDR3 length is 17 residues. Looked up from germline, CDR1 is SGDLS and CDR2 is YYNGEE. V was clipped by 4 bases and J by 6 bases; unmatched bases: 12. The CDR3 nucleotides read TGTGCCAGCAGCACCCCGCCGGGGACAGGGGGTTCCAATGAGCAGTTCTTC. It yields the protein CASSTPPGTGGSNEQFF.

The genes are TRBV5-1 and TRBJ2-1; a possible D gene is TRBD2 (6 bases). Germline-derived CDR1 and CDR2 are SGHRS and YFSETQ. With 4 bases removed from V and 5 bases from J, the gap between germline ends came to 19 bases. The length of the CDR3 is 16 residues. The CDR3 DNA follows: TGCGCCAGCAGCCTGACTAGTAGGCGACAAAACAATGAGCAGTTCTTC. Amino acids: CASSLTSRRQNNEQFF.

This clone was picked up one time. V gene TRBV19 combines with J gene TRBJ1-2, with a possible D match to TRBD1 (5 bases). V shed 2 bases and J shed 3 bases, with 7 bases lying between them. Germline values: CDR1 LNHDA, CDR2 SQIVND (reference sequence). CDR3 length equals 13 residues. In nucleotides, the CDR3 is TGTGCCAGTAGTATATGGGACGACTATGGCTACACCTTC. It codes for CASSIWDDYGYTF.

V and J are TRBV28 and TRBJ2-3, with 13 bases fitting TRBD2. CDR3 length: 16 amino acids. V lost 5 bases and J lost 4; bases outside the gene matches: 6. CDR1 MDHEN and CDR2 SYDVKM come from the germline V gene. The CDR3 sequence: CASSKGLAGASDTQYF. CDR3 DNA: TGTGCCAGCAGTAAAGGACTAGCGGGAGCTTCAGATACGCAGTATTTT.

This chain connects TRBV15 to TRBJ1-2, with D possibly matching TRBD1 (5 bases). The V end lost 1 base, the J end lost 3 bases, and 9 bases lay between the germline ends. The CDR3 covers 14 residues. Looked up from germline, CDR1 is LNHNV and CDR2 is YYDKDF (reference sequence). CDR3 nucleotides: TGTGCCACCAGCAGAGGGGGGGAGGACTATGGCTACACCTTC. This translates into CATSRGGEDYGYTF.

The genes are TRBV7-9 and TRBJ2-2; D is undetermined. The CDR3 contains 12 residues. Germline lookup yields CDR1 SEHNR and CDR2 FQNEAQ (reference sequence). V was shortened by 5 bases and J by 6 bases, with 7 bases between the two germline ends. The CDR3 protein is CASSPWPGELFF. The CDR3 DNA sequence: TGTGCCAGCAGCCCCTGGCCCGGGGAGCTGTTTTTT.

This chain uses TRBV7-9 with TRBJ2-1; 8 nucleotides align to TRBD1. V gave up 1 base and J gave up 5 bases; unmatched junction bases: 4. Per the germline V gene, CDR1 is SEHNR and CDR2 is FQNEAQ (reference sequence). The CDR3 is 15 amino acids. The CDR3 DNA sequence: TGTGCCAGCAGCTTAGGAACAGGGGGAAACAATGAGCAGTTCTTC. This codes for CASSLGTGGNNEQFF. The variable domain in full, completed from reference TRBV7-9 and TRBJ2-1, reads DTGVSQNPRHKITKRGQNVTFRCDPISEHNRLYWYRQTLGQGPEFLTYFQNEAQLEKSRLLSDRFSAERPKGSFSTLEIQRTEQGDSAMYLCASSLGTGGNNEQFFGPGTRLTVL.

CDR3 protein: CASSKEGNYGYTF. CDR3 DNA sequence: TGTGCCAGCAGCAAAGAAGGGAACTATGGCTACACCTTC. J is TRBJ1-2 and V is TRBV21-1. TRBV21-1 is termed a pseudogene. The CDR3 spans 13 residues.

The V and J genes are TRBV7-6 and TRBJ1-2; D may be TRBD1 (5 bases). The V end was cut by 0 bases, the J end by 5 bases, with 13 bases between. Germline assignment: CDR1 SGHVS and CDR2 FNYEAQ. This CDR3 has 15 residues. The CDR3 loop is CASSLARDGGYGYTF. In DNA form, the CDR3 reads TGTGCCAGCAGCTTAGCACGGGACGGAGGTTATGGCTACACCTTC.

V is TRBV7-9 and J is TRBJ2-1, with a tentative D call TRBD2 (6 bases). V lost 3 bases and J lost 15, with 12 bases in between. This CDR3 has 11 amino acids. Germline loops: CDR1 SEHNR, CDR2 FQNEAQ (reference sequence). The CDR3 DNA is TGTGCCAGCAGCTTTGCGGGGCATTTGTTCTTC. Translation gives CASSFAGHLFF.

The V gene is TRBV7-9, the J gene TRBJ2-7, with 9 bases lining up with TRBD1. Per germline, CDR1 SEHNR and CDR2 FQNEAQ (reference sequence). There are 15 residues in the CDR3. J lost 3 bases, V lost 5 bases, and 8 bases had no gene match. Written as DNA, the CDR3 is TGTGCCAGCAGCAGACAAGACAGGGGGATCTACGAGCAGTACTTC. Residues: CASSRQDRGIYEQYF.

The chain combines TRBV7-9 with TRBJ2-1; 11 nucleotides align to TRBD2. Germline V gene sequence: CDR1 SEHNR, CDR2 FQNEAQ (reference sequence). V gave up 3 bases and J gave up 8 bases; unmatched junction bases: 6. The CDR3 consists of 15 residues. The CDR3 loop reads CASSLLAGGSHEQFF. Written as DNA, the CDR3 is TGTGCCAGCAGCTTGTTAGCGGGAGGGTCACATGAGCAGTTCTTC. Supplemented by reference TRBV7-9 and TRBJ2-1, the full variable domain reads DTGVSQNPRHKITKRGQNVTFRCDPISEHNRLYWYRQTLGQGPEFLTYFQNEAQLEKSRLLSDRFSAERPKGSFSTLEIQRTEQGDSAMYLCASSLLAGGSHEQFFGPGTRLTVL.

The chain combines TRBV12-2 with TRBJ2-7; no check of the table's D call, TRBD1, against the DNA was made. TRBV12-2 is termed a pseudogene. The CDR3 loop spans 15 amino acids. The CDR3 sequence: CASRIGDRFFREQYF. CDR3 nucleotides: TGTGCAAGTCGAATAGGGGATCGATTCTTTAGGGAGCAGTACTTC.

CDR3 sequence reads: CASSRTDSYNEQFF. The CDR3 DNA follows: TGTGCCAGTAGTAGGACCGACTCCTACAATGAGCAGTTCTTC. The chain recombines TRBV19 with TRBJ2-1; D not certain. From germline, CDR1 is LNHDA and CDR2 SQIVND (reference sequence). V lost 4 bases and J lost 0, with 7 bases in between. The CDR3 loop spans 14 amino acids.